A selection of T cell receptor beta chains follows, all from one sample in a study of CXCR3-negative and CXCR3-positive naive CD8 T cells. TCRdb re-called the 5' RACE reads; one entry per CDR3 protein, DNA not given. Reported are tens of thousands of distinct CDR3 sequences; the ten largest clones contain approximately 15%. Sequenced material: memory CD8+ T cells from blood. The receptors come from a human donor in good health. Some clones in this sample may be carry-over from other donors' samples. Both conserved end residues are part of each CDR3.

v_gene: TRBV12-3/TRBV12-4; j_gene: TRBJ2-1; CDR3aa: CASSLAGLARNEQFF
v_gene: TRBV29-1; j_gene: TRBJ2-1; CDR3aa: CSVTLIPGQDQFF
v_gene: TRBV28; j_gene: TRBJ2-7; CDR3aa: CASSSWDRLGEQYF
v_gene: TRBV30; j_gene: TRBJ2-7; CDR3aa: CAWAGSDSYEQYF
v_gene: TRBV28; j_gene: TRBJ2-3; CDR3aa: CASSPTGRTDTQYF
v_gene: TRBV7-6; j_gene: TRBJ2-7; CDR3aa: CASSPSRGVYEQYF
v_gene: TRBV29-1; j_gene: TRBJ2-5; CDR3aa: CSVELGGAGYGETQYF
v_gene: TRBV29-1; j_gene: TRBJ1-5; CDR3aa: CSVGDGNSNQPQHF
v_gene: TRBV13; j_gene: TRBJ2-7; CDR3aa: CASSFRGAYEQYF
v_gene: TRBV20-1; j_gene: TRBJ2-7; CDR3aa: CSARDSRQGDGYEQYF
v_gene: TRBV29-1; j_gene: TRBJ1-2; CDR3aa: CSVDIARVGRGLHDGGYTF
v_gene: TRBV10-1; j_gene: TRBJ2-7; CDR3aa: CASSGQMGSYEQYF
v_gene: TRBV6-2/TRBV6-3; j_gene: TRBJ2-2; CDR3aa: CASSLGQGAETGELFF
v_gene: TRBV7-9; j_gene: TRBJ2-1; CDR3aa: CASSMDGSSYNEQFF